The present entry profiles one T cell receptor (beta chain) with its context. The TCR beta CDR3 regions underwent amplification using RNA transcripts as the source. First-round RT-PCR of the TCR CDR3 relied on the HTBI primer set. In TCRdb, the multiplex PCR reads were re-called with MiXCR into one record per CDR3 protein. The table lists about 550,000 distinct CDR3 sequences, under 25% of them singletons. Trimming took 3 bases from V and 4 from J, leaving 9 bases between them. The CDR3 totals 13 residues. CDR1 is MDHEN and CDR2 is SYDVKM in the germline V gene. The data derive from a study of T cells in Graves' hyperthyroidism and ophthalmopathy.

Sequenced input: blood. The chain has TRBV28 and TRBJ1-2; no firm D call. This TCR was sampled from a man between 18 and 29 years old with Graves' hyperthyroidism. CDR3 sequence reads: CASSFTWGYGYTF. The CDR3 bases are TGTGCCAGCAGTTTCACGTGGGGCTATGGCTACACCTTC.